The rows below give T cell receptor beta chains drawn from one sample of a study of early T cells in non-severe SARS-CoV-2 infection. Each CDR3 protein gets one entry after TCRdb re-called the 5' RACE reads with MiXCR. Of 40,000 to 55,000 distinct CDR3 sequences in the sample, approximately 12% were seen once. Sequencing was done on a sample of whole blood. Receptors originate from an adult who was a healthcare worker with PCR-confirmed SARS-CoV-2 infection or an uninfected control (not recorded which). The CDR3 runs from the conserved cysteine through the conserved F or W. D genes are given only for firm matches. Rows give clone size only sometimes, using once, few, many, or a class for an expanded clone.

v_call,clone_size,j_call,d_call,cdr3_aa,cdr3_nt
TRBV12-3/TRBV12-4,-,TRBJ2-1,TRBD2,CASNGLAERDNEQFF,TGTGCCAGCAACGGACTAGCTGAGAGAGACAATGAGCAGTTCTTC
TRBV2,few,TRBJ2-1,TRBD2,CASDPGQGTSGSPNYNEQFF,TGTGCCAGCGACCCGGGCCAGGGGACTAGCGGGAGCCCTAATTACAATGAGCAGTTCTTC
TRBV7-2,-,TRBJ1-1,-,CASALFWANTEAFF,TGTGCCAGCGCCCTTTTCTGGGCGAACACTGAAGCTTTCTTT
TRBV9,-,TRBJ2-7,TRBD1,CASSHRDRGPLEQYF,TGTGCCAGCAGCCACCGGGACAGGGGTCCCCTGGAGCAGTACTTC
TRBV4-2,-,TRBJ1-2,-,CASSQDWTSGYGYTF,TGTGCCAGCAGCCAAGACTGGACGTCGGGCTATGGCTACACCTTC
TRBV7-9,many,TRBJ1-1,-,CASSFRANTEAFF,TGTGCCAGCAGCTTCAGGGCGAACACTGAAGCTTTCTTT
TRBV12-3/TRBV12-4,-,TRBJ1-3,-,CASPLPSGNTIYF,TGTGCCAGCCCTTTGCCGTCTGGAAACACCATATATTTT
TRBV10-3,many,TRBJ2-1,TRBD2,CAISESAGGLGEQFF,TGTGCCATCAGTGAGTCAGCGGGAGGATTAGGGGAGCAGTTCTTC
TRBV5-1,many,TRBJ1-2,TRBD1,CASSLDGRTGFNYGYTF,TGCGCCAGCAGCTTGGATGGGAGGACAGGCTTCAACTATGGCTACACCTTC
TRBV28,few,TRBJ2-1,-,CASSLGGSDEQFF,TGTGCCAGCAGTTTAGGAGGGTCCGATGAGCAGTTCTTC
TRBV28,few,TRBJ2-7,-,CASKAAYSYEQYF,TGTGCCAGCAAAGCAGCATACTCCTACGAGCAGTACTTC
TRBV4-3,many,TRBJ2-7,-,CASSQDPGPYEQYF,TGCGCCAGCAGCCAAGACCCGGGTCCCTACGAGCAGTACTTC
TRBV6-2/TRBV6-3,few,TRBJ2-5,-,CASSDEGETQYF,TGTGCCAGCAGTGACGAGGGGGAGACCCAGTACTTC
TRBV5-6,-,TRBJ2-7,-,CASSLQTGSYEQYF,TGTGCCAGCAGCTTACAGACAGGTTCCTACGAGCAGTACTTC
TRBV2,few,TRBJ2-1,TRBD2,CASQGSAGGADEQFF,TGTGCCAGCCAAGGTTCGGCGGGAGGGGCGGATGAGCAGTTCTTC
TRBV11-2,few,TRBJ2-2,TRBD2,CASGNRGGAGGTGELFF,TGTGCCAGCGGGAACCGCGGGGGGGCAGGTGGTACCGGGGAGCTGTTTTTT
TRBV28,few,TRBJ2-1,-,CASKQIADSPSYNEQFF,TGTGCCAGCAAGCAAATAGCGGACAGCCCATCCTACAATGAGCAGTTCTTC
TRBV11-1,-,TRBJ2-1,TRBD1,CASSPNPGTESENEQFF,TGTGCCAGCAGCCCCAACCCCGGGACAGAGAGCGAAAATGAGCAGTTCTTC
TRBV7-6,-,TRBJ2-5,TRBD2,CASSSRGLQETQYF,TGTGCCAGCAGCTCACGGGGACTACAAGAGACCCAGTACTTC
TRBV23-1,-,TRBJ2-7,-,CASSHSTAVPHEQYF,TGCGCCAGCAGTCACTCCACGGCCGTACCCCACGAGCAGTACTTC
TRBV7-2,-,TRBJ2-1,TRBD1,CASSSRQGYNEQFF,TGTGCCAGCAGCTCGCGACAGGGGTACAATGAGCAGTTCTTC
TRBV6-2/TRBV6-3,-,TRBJ1-5,-,CASSLARTSPQHF,TGTGCCAGCAGTTTGGCCCGGACATCGCCCCAGCATTTT
TRBV5-1,many,TRBJ2-7,-,CASSLEGRAWEQYF,TGCGCCAGCAGCTTGGAGGGCAGGGCATGGGAGCAGTACTTC
TRBV21-1,-,TRBJ2-1,-,CASSKAVTGPPINEQFF,TGTGCCAGCAGCAAAGCGGTGACAGGCCCTCCCATCAATGAGCAGTTCTTC
TRBV25-1,few,TRBJ2-5,TRBD1,CASGTGMGETQYF,TGTGCCAGCGGGACAGGGATGGGAGAGACCCAGTACTTC
TRBV2,many,TRBJ1-1,TRBD1,CASRGQGGTEAFF,TGTGCCAGCAGGGGACAGGGGGGCACTGAAGCTTTCTTT
TRBV6-2/TRBV6-3,few,TRBJ1-5,-,CASSYGPGILVGQPQHF,TGTGCCAGCAGTTACGGTCCAGGGATCCTCGTAGGGCAGCCCCAGCATTTT
TRBV18,many,TRBJ2-1,-,CASSERRQSNNEQFF,TGTGCCAGCTCTGAGAGGAGACAGTCTAACAATGAGCAGTTCTTC
TRBV20-1,-,TRBJ2-7,-,CSARLTYEQYF,TGCAGTGCCAGGCTTACCTACGAGCAGTACTTC
TRBV5-6,-,TRBJ1-5,-,CASSQGPNQPQHF,TGTGCCAGCAGCCAGGGACCTAATCAGCCCCAGCATTTT
TRBV6-2/TRBV6-3,few,TRBJ1-5,-,CASSYGFNQPQHF,TGTGCCAGCAGTTACGGATTCAATCAGCCCCAGCATTTT
TRBV6-2/TRBV6-3,many,TRBJ2-1,-,CASRSPSVRINEQFF,TGTGCCAGCAGGAGCCCTAGCGTTCGGATCAATGAGCAGTTCTTC
TRBV4-3,few,TRBJ1-4,-,CASSQDPSWEKLFF,TGCGCCAGCAGCCAAGACCCCAGTTGGGAAAAACTGTTTTTT
TRBV19,-,TRBJ1-3,-,CASRTGSGNTIYF,TGTGCCAGTAGGACCGGCTCTGGAAACACCATATATTTT